The 8 T cell receptor beta chains in this list originate from one sample, sequenced in a study of blood T cells in healthy people across ages (dated by TCRdb to between 2014 and 2017). The library came from 5' RACE. The run used an Illumina HiSeq 2500. A second about 7 to 11 cycle PCR used a sample-barcoded 5' primer and a J-beta primer mix. TCRdb reprocessed the public reads (quality trimming at Q25 with fastp, clone calling with MiXCR) and kept in-frame beta chains. Rows merge per CDR3 protein into single entries with the most common DNA and genes. The sample table records about 640,000 distinct CDR3 sequences; around 54% of these occur just once. Approximately 37% of the sample goes to the ten largest clones. Material: blood. The receptor source for this set is a man aged 55 to 70 in good health.

The chain recombines TRBV2 with TRBJ1-2; TRBD1 matches 9 bases. The CDR3 sequence is 13 residues long. Germline-derived CDR1 and CDR2 are SNHLY and FYNNEI. The ends lost 6 bases at V and 7 bases at J; junction bases unmatched: 6. CDR3 DNA sequence: TGTGCCAGCAGAGTACAGGGGGCGAGTGGCTACACCTTC. Translation gives CASRVQGASGYTF.

This sequence joins TRBV3-1 and TRBJ2-5; the match to TRBD2 covers 13 bases. Germline loops: CDR1 LGHDT, CDR2 YNNKEL (reference sequence). V lost 3 bases and J lost 1; bases outside the gene matches: 2. The CDR3 is made up of 16 amino acids. DNA for the CDR3: TGTGCCAGCAGCCACGGGACTAGCGGGACCCAAGAGACCCAGTACTTC. This gives the protein CASSHGTSGTQETQYF.

The chain combines TRBV5-1 with TRBJ2-1, with D unclear. There are 15 residues in the CDR3. Trimming left V 4 bases short and J 6 bases short, with 17 bases between. CDR1 is SGHRS, CDR2 YFSETQ, per germline. CDR3: CASSGDPYGGNEQFF. The CDR3 DNA follows: TGCGCCAGCAGCGGCGACCCCTACGGTGGCAATGAGCAGTTCTTC.

The chain joins TRBV5-4 to TRBJ1-2; TRBD1 matches 9 bases. Germline CDR1 reads SGHNT; CDR2 reads YYREEE (reference sequence). The V segment lost 5 bases and the J segment 4 bases; nucleotides outside the gene matches: 12. The CDR3 consists of 16 residues. The CDR3 here is CASSSGTGPSFYGYTF. The CDR3 DNA reads as TGTGCCAGCAGTTCCGGGACAGGGCCGTCGTTCTATGGCTACACCTTC.

The V call is TRBV20-1, the J call TRBJ1-6; TRBD1 agrees at 7 bases. V trimming: 4 bases; J trimming: 10 bases; junction bases outside the gene matches: 10. The germline gives CDR1 DFQATT, CDR2 SNEGSKA (reference sequence). The CDR3 sequence is 14 residues long. The CDR3 loop reads CSATQGPGESPLHF. CDR3 coding DNA: TGCAGTGCTACACAGGGGCCGGGTGAATCACCCCTCCACTTT.

The chain carries TRBV15 and TRBJ2-1, with 8 bases aligning to TRBD1. Per germline, CDR1 LNHNV and CDR2 YYDKDF (reference sequence). The length of the CDR3 is 16 residues. Trimming cost V 1 base and J 5 bases; bases outside gene matches: 7. The CDR3 reads CATSRARTGTNNEQFF. CDR3 bases: TGTGCCACCAGCAGAGCAAGGACAGGGACAAACAATGAGCAGTTCTTC.

A few counts support this clonotype. The chain employs TRBV29-1 and TRBJ2-3, with 13 bases matching TRBD2. The ends lost 8 bases at V and 4 bases at J; junction bases unmatched: 6. This CDR3 is built from 14 residues. CDR1 SQVTM and CDR2 ANQGSEA come from the germline V gene. The CDR3 region is CSTTSGGGADTQYF. The CDR3 coding sequence is TGCAGCACCACTAGCGGGGGGGGTGCAGATACGCAGTATTTT.

This clonotype was seen a few times. One junction end does not reproduce the germline sequence, and a read error may be involved. The chain couples TRBV20-1 to TRBJ2-5; possibly TRBD1 for D (6 bases). Germline values: CDR1 DFQATT, CDR2 SNEGSKA (reference sequence). The CDR3 extends over 14 amino acids. The CDR3 DNA follows: TGCAGTGCTAGAGATCCGAGTTCAGGGGAGACCCAGTACTTT. As protein: CSARDPSSGETQYF.